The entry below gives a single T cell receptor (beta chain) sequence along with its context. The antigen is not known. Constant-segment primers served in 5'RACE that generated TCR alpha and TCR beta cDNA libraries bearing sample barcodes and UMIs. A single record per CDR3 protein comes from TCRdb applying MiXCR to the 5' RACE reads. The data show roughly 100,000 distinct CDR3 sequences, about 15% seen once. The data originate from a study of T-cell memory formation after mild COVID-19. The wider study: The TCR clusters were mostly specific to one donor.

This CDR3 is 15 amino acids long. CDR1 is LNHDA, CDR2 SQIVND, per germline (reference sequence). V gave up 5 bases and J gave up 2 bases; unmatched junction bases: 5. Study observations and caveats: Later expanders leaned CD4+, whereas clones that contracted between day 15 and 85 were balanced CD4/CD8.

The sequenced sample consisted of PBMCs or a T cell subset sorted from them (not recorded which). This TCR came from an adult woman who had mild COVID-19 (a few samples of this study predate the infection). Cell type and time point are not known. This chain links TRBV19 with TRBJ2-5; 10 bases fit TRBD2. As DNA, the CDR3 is TGTGCCAGTAGTGTCCTAGCGGGAGTACAAGAGACCCAGTACTTC. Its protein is CASSVLAGVQETQYF. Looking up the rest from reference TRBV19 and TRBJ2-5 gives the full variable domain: DGGITQSPKYLFRKEGQNVTLSCEQNLNHDAMYWYRQDPGQGLRLIYYSQIVNDFQKGDIAEGYSVSREKKESFPLTVTSAQKNPTAFYLCASSVLAGVQETQYFGPGTRLLVL.